Listed below are T cell receptor beta chains from one sample, sequenced in a study of cytomegalovirus exposure and HLA in healthy donors. Using immunoSEQ multiplex PCR, the repertoire was profiled, and TCRdb retains in-frame clones only, with some absent. The data hold 250,000 or so clones, with 85% to 90% observed a single time. Sequencing was done on a sample of PBMCs. Every receptor here comes from a woman under 30 in good health and CMV-seronegative. The CDR3 runs from the conserved cysteine through the conserved F or W. The order of the fields is D gene, V gene, J gene, clone size, CDR3 DNA, CDR3 protein. D genes are given only for firm matches. For some rows the clone size is stated as once, few or many, or as a class when expanded; others skip it.

d_call: TRBD1; v_call: TRBV27; j_call: TRBJ2-7; clone_size: NA; cdr3_nt: TGTGCCAGCAGTTCCCCGGGACAGGGGAACTACGAGCAGTACTTC; cdr3_aa: CASSSPGQGNYEQYF
d_call: NA; v_call: TRBV4-3; j_call: TRBJ1-1; clone_size: NA; cdr3_nt: TGCGCCAGCAGCCAACAGGTTGACACTGAAGCTTTCTTT; cdr3_aa: CASSQQVDTEAFF
d_call: NA; v_call: TRBV5-1; j_call: TRBJ2-1; clone_size: NA; cdr3_nt: TGCGCCAGCAGCTCGAGACACCCCTACAATGAGCAGTTCTTC; cdr3_aa: CASSSRHPYNEQFF
d_call: NA; v_call: TRBV5-1; j_call: TRBJ1-6; clone_size: NA; cdr3_nt: TGCGCCAGCAGCTTGATCTCGGGGTCCGGTAATTCACCCCTCCACTTT; cdr3_aa: CASSLISGSGNSPLHF
d_call: NA; v_call: TRBV4-1; j_call: TRBJ1-1; clone_size: NA; cdr3_nt: TGCGCCAGCAGCCACCAGCCCCAGGGGAGGGTAGGAGCTGAAGCTTTCTTT; cdr3_aa: CASSHQPQGRVGAEAFF
d_call: NA; v_call: TRBV7-9; j_call: TRBJ1-2; clone_size: NA; cdr3_nt: TGTGCCAGCAGCTTCGGAGGGAACGGCTACACCTTC; cdr3_aa: CASSFGGNGYTF
d_call: TRBD1; v_call: TRBV11-2; j_call: TRBJ1-1; clone_size: NA; cdr3_nt: TGTGCCAGCAGCTCGAAAGGACAGGGCAAGAACACTGAAGCTTTCTTT; cdr3_aa: CASSSKGQGKNTEAFF
d_call: NA; v_call: TRBV28; j_call: TRBJ2-5; clone_size: NA; cdr3_nt: TGTGCCAGCAGTTTACCCGGGACTGGACAAGAGACCCAGTACTTC; cdr3_aa: CASSLPGTGQETQYF
d_call: TRBD1; v_call: TRBV4-2; j_call: TRBJ1-6; clone_size: few; cdr3_nt: TGTGCCAGCAGCCAAGAGCCGGGACAGGGGGCGAGTTCACCCCTCCACTTT; cdr3_aa: CASSQEPGQGASSPLHF
d_call: TRBD2; v_call: TRBV5-6; j_call: TRBJ2-5; clone_size: NA; cdr3_nt: TGTGCCAGCAGCTTGCGGCTAGCGGGGGTGGAGACCCAGTACTTC; cdr3_aa: CASSLRLAGVETQYF
d_call: NA; v_call: TRBV28; j_call: TRBJ2-7; clone_size: NA; cdr3_nt: TGTGCCAGCAGTGCCCTTCTAGCAAGCTCCTACGAGCAGTACTTC; cdr3_aa: CASSALLASSYEQYF
d_call: NA; v_call: TRBV19; j_call: TRBJ1-5; clone_size: few; cdr3_nt: TGTGCCAGTAGTAGGGGGGTAGACTATAGCAATCAGCCCCAGCATTTT; cdr3_aa: CASSRGVDYSNQPQHF
d_call: NA; v_call: TRBV11-3; j_call: TRBJ2-5; clone_size: NA; cdr3_nt: TGTGCCAGCAGCAACGGGGAGACCCAGTACTTC; cdr3_aa: CASSNGETQYF
d_call: NA; v_call: TRBV6-5; j_call: TRBJ1-1; clone_size: NA; cdr3_nt: TGTGCCAGCAGGGGCTCGTTGATCTACACTGAAGCTTTCTTT; cdr3_aa: CASRGSLIYTEAFF
d_call: TRBD1; v_call: TRBV7-9; j_call: TRBJ1-1; clone_size: NA; cdr3_nt: TGTGCCAGCAGCTTCCGGGACAGGTTGAACACTGAAGCTTTCTTT; cdr3_aa: CASSFRDRLNTEAFF
d_call: NA; v_call: TRBV27; j_call: TRBJ2-7; clone_size: NA; cdr3_nt: TGTGCCAGCAGTCCCCTCGCCTACGCCTCCTACGAGCAGTACTTC; cdr3_aa: CASSPLAYASYEQYF
d_call: TRBD1; v_call: TRBV2; j_call: TRBJ1-4; clone_size: NA; cdr3_nt: TGTGCCAGCAGCGGACAGGGTGTAACTAATGAAAAACTGTTTTTT; cdr3_aa: CASSGQGVTNEKLFF
d_call: TRBD1; v_call: TRBV5-1; j_call: TRBJ2-5; clone_size: NA; cdr3_nt: TGCGCCAGCAGCTCGGGACAGGGGAAAGAGACCCAGTACTTC; cdr3_aa: CASSSGQGKETQYF
d_call: TRBD1; v_call: TRBV6-5; j_call: TRBJ1-2; clone_size: few; cdr3_nt: TGTGCCAGCAGTTACTCCGGCAGGGGGGATGGCTACACCTTC; cdr3_aa: CASSYSGRGDGYTF
d_call: NA; v_call: TRBV7-6; j_call: TRBJ2-5; clone_size: NA; cdr3_nt: TGTGCCAGCAGCTTAGCGGGGGGTCGAGAGACCCAGTACTTC; cdr3_aa: CASSLAGGRETQYF
d_call: TRBD1; v_call: TRBV28; j_call: TRBJ1-1; clone_size: NA; cdr3_nt: TGTGCCAGCAGTTTAGGGACAGGGGAGGCTGAAGCTTTCTTT; cdr3_aa: CASSLGTGEAEAFF
d_call: TRBD1; v_call: TRBV7-2; j_call: TRBJ1-2; clone_size: once; cdr3_nt: TGTGCCAGCAGCTTAGGGGGACAGTTCTATGGCTACACCTTC; cdr3_aa: CASSLGGQFYGYTF
d_call: NA; v_call: TRBV20-1; j_call: TRBJ1-1; clone_size: NA; cdr3_nt: TGCAGTGCTAGACCCCAGAGGCTTGAGATATTT; cdr3_aa: CSARPQRLEIF
d_call: NA; v_call: TRBV2; j_call: TRBJ2-3; clone_size: once; cdr3_nt: TGTGCCAGCAGTGAAGCCGGGGGAACAGATACGCAGTATTTT; cdr3_aa: CASSEAGGTDTQYF
d_call: TRBD1; v_call: TRBV25-1; j_call: TRBJ2-7; clone_size: NA; cdr3_nt: TGTGCCAGCAGTGAAGGGACAGGGGCTCCCGAGCAGTACTTC; cdr3_aa: CASSEGTGAPEQYF
d_call: NA; v_call: TRBV7-2; j_call: TRBJ2-1; clone_size: NA; cdr3_nt: TGTGCCAGCAGCTTTTACAGGGCGGGTGAGCAGTTCTTC; cdr3_aa: CASSFYRAGEQFF
d_call: TRBD2; v_call: TRBV29-1; j_call: TRBJ2-5; clone_size: NA; cdr3_nt: TGCAGCGTTGTCCTAGCGGGGGGTCTCCAAGAGACCCAGTACTTC; cdr3_aa: CSVVLAGGLQETQYF
d_call: NA; v_call: TRBV7-2; j_call: TRBJ2-7; clone_size: NA; cdr3_nt: TGTGCCAGCAGCGACACCGGGACTCTCAGACACGAGCAGTACTTC; cdr3_aa: CASSDTGTLRHEQYF
d_call: TRBD1; v_call: TRBV7-9; j_call: TRBJ1-2; clone_size: NA; cdr3_nt: TGTGCCAGCAGCTCGGGACAGGGGGCGGCGGGCTACACCTTC; cdr3_aa: CASSSGQGAAGYTF
d_call: TRBD2; v_call: TRBV11-2; j_call: TRBJ2-3; clone_size: NA; cdr3_nt: TGTGCCAGCAGCTCTCCTAGCGGGGGGGCTGGAGATACGCAGTATTTT; cdr3_aa: CASSSPSGGAGDTQYF
d_call: NA; v_call: TRBV28; j_call: TRBJ1-5; clone_size: NA; cdr3_nt: TGTGCCAGCAGTTCCAGGGGTGCGGGCCAGCCCCAGCATTTT; cdr3_aa: CASSSRGAGQPQHF
d_call: NA; v_call: TRBV15; j_call: TRBJ1-4; clone_size: once; cdr3_nt: TGTGCCACCAGCAGAGATGACAGGAGCCGCGAAAAACTGTTTTTT; cdr3_aa: CATSRDDRSREKLFF
d_call: TRBD2; v_call: TRBV9; j_call: TRBJ2-7; clone_size: NA; cdr3_nt: TGTGCCAGCAGCGCGGGACTAGCTTACGAGCAGTACTTC; cdr3_aa: CASSAGLAYEQYF
d_call: TRBD2; v_call: TRBV11-3; j_call: TRBJ2-1; clone_size: NA; cdr3_nt: TGTGCCAGCAGCTTACTTCCCGGCGGGGGGGCCTCTGAGCAGTTCTTC; cdr3_aa: CASSLLPGGGASEQFF
d_call: TRBD1; v_call: TRBV25-1; j_call: TRBJ1-6; clone_size: NA; cdr3_nt: TGTGCCAGCAGCGAACCGGGACAGGGGAGGTCACCCCTCCACTTT; cdr3_aa: CASSEPGQGRSPLHF
d_call: NA; v_call: TRBV2; j_call: TRBJ2-1; clone_size: NA; cdr3_nt: TGTGCCAGCACCCGAGGGCTAGTAGGCTACAATGAGCAGTTCTTC; cdr3_aa: CASTRGLVGYNEQFF
d_call: NA; v_call: TRBV28; j_call: TRBJ1-2; clone_size: NA; cdr3_nt: TGTGCCAGCAGTTTGGCCGGGAGGTATGGCTACACCTTC; cdr3_aa: CASSLAGRYGYTF
d_call: TRBD1; v_call: TRBV7-3; j_call: TRBJ1-2; clone_size: NA; cdr3_nt: TGTGCCAGCAGCGAAGGGACAGGGGGCGGTGATGGCTACACCTTC; cdr3_aa: CASSEGTGGGDGYTF
d_call: NA; v_call: TRBV6-5; j_call: TRBJ1-6; clone_size: NA; cdr3_nt: TGTGCCAGCAGTTACTCCGCAGACGGGGGTTCACCCCTCCACTTT; cdr3_aa: CASSYSADGGSPLHF
d_call: NA; v_call: TRBV30; j_call: TRBJ1-5; clone_size: NA; cdr3_nt: TGTGCCTGGAGCCCCGGTTCCACCCAGCCCCAGCATTTT; cdr3_aa: CAWSPGSTQPQHF
d_call: NA; v_call: TRBV6-1; j_call: TRBJ2-1; clone_size: NA; cdr3_nt: TGTGCCACCGAAGGAGACTACAATGAGCAGTTCTTC; cdr3_aa: CATEGDYNEQFF
d_call: TRBD1; v_call: TRBV5-1; j_call: TRBJ1-3; clone_size: NA; cdr3_nt: TGCGCCAGCAGCTCAACCGGGACAGGGTATGGAAACACCATATATTTT; cdr3_aa: CASSSTGTGYGNTIYF
d_call: NA; v_call: TRBV2; j_call: TRBJ1-5; clone_size: once; cdr3_nt: TGTGCCAGCAGTGCACAAAATAGCAATCAGCCCCAGCATTTT; cdr3_aa: CASSAQNSNQPQHF
d_call: NA; v_call: TRBV6-1; j_call: TRBJ1-6; clone_size: NA; cdr3_nt: TGTGCCAGCAGTGCCAGGGTTTCACCCCTCCACTTT; cdr3_aa: CASSARVSPLHF
d_call: NA; v_call: TRBV30; j_call: TRBJ2-1; clone_size: once; cdr3_nt: TGTGCCTGGAAGGGTTGGGGAGGCTACAATGAGCAGTTCTTC; cdr3_aa: CAWKGWGGYNEQFF
d_call: NA; v_call: TRBV4-3; j_call: TRBJ2-5; clone_size: NA; cdr3_nt: TGCGCCAGCAGCCAGGGGGGTCGGGAGACCCAGTACTTC; cdr3_aa: CASSQGGRETQYF
d_call: TRBD1; v_call: TRBV19; j_call: TRBJ1-1; clone_size: NA; cdr3_nt: TGTGCCAGTAGTGAGGGACAGGAGGAGACTGAAGCTTTCTTT; cdr3_aa: CASSEGQEETEAFF
d_call: NA; v_call: TRBV7-8; j_call: TRBJ1-2; clone_size: NA; cdr3_nt: TGTGCCAGCAGCTTAGCGCAAGGGGTCGGTGGCTACACCTTC; cdr3_aa: CASSLAQGVGGYTF
d_call: TRBD2; v_call: TRBV28; j_call: TRBJ2-5; clone_size: NA; cdr3_nt: TGTGCCAGCAGACATAGGACTAGCAAATGGGGAGAGACCCAGTACTTC; cdr3_aa: CASRHRTSKWGETQYF
d_call: NA; v_call: TRBV27; j_call: TRBJ1-1; clone_size: NA; cdr3_nt: TGTGCCAGCAGTCCCAGATTGGCCGCTGAAGCTTTCTTT; cdr3_aa: CASSPRLAAEAFF
d_call: NA; v_call: TRBV6-5; j_call: TRBJ2-7; clone_size: NA; cdr3_nt: TGTGCCAGCAGTTACTCCAGAAACTCCTACGAGCAGTACTTC; cdr3_aa: CASSYSRNSYEQYF
d_call: TRBD1; v_call: TRBV5-4; j_call: TRBJ2-5; clone_size: once; cdr3_nt: TGTGCCAGCAGCTGGACAGGGGGAGGGGAGACCCAGTACTTC; cdr3_aa: CASSWTGGGETQYF
d_call: NA; v_call: TRBV9; j_call: TRBJ1-6; clone_size: NA; cdr3_nt: TGTGCCAGCAGCGGCAGGGATTCACCCCTCCACTTT; cdr3_aa: CASSGRDSPLHF
d_call: TRBD1; v_call: TRBV9; j_call: TRBJ1-5; clone_size: NA; cdr3_nt: TGTGCCAGCAGCGCCGGACAGGGGGGACAGGAGCCCCAGCATTTT; cdr3_aa: CASSAGQGGQEPQHF
d_call: NA; v_call: TRBV25-1; j_call: TRBJ2-3; clone_size: NA; cdr3_nt: TGTGCCAGCACACCAAGGGAGGACAGGCCCACAGATACGCAGTATTTT; cdr3_aa: CASTPREDRPTDTQYF
d_call: NA; v_call: TRBV6-1; j_call: TRBJ1-4; clone_size: NA; cdr3_nt: TGTGCCAGCCCCACTGGGCACAGTAATGAAAAACTGTTTTTT; cdr3_aa: CASPTGHSNEKLFF
d_call: NA; v_call: TRBV28; j_call: TRBJ2-7; clone_size: once; cdr3_nt: TGTGCCAGCATACGAGAGCAAGAGCAGTACTTC; cdr3_aa: CASIREQEQYF
d_call: TRBD2; v_call: TRBV7-3; j_call: TRBJ2-3; clone_size: NA; cdr3_nt: TGTGCCAGCAGCTTAAACGGACATAGCGGGGGGGCCACAGATACGCAGTATTTT; cdr3_aa: CASSLNGHSGGATDTQYF